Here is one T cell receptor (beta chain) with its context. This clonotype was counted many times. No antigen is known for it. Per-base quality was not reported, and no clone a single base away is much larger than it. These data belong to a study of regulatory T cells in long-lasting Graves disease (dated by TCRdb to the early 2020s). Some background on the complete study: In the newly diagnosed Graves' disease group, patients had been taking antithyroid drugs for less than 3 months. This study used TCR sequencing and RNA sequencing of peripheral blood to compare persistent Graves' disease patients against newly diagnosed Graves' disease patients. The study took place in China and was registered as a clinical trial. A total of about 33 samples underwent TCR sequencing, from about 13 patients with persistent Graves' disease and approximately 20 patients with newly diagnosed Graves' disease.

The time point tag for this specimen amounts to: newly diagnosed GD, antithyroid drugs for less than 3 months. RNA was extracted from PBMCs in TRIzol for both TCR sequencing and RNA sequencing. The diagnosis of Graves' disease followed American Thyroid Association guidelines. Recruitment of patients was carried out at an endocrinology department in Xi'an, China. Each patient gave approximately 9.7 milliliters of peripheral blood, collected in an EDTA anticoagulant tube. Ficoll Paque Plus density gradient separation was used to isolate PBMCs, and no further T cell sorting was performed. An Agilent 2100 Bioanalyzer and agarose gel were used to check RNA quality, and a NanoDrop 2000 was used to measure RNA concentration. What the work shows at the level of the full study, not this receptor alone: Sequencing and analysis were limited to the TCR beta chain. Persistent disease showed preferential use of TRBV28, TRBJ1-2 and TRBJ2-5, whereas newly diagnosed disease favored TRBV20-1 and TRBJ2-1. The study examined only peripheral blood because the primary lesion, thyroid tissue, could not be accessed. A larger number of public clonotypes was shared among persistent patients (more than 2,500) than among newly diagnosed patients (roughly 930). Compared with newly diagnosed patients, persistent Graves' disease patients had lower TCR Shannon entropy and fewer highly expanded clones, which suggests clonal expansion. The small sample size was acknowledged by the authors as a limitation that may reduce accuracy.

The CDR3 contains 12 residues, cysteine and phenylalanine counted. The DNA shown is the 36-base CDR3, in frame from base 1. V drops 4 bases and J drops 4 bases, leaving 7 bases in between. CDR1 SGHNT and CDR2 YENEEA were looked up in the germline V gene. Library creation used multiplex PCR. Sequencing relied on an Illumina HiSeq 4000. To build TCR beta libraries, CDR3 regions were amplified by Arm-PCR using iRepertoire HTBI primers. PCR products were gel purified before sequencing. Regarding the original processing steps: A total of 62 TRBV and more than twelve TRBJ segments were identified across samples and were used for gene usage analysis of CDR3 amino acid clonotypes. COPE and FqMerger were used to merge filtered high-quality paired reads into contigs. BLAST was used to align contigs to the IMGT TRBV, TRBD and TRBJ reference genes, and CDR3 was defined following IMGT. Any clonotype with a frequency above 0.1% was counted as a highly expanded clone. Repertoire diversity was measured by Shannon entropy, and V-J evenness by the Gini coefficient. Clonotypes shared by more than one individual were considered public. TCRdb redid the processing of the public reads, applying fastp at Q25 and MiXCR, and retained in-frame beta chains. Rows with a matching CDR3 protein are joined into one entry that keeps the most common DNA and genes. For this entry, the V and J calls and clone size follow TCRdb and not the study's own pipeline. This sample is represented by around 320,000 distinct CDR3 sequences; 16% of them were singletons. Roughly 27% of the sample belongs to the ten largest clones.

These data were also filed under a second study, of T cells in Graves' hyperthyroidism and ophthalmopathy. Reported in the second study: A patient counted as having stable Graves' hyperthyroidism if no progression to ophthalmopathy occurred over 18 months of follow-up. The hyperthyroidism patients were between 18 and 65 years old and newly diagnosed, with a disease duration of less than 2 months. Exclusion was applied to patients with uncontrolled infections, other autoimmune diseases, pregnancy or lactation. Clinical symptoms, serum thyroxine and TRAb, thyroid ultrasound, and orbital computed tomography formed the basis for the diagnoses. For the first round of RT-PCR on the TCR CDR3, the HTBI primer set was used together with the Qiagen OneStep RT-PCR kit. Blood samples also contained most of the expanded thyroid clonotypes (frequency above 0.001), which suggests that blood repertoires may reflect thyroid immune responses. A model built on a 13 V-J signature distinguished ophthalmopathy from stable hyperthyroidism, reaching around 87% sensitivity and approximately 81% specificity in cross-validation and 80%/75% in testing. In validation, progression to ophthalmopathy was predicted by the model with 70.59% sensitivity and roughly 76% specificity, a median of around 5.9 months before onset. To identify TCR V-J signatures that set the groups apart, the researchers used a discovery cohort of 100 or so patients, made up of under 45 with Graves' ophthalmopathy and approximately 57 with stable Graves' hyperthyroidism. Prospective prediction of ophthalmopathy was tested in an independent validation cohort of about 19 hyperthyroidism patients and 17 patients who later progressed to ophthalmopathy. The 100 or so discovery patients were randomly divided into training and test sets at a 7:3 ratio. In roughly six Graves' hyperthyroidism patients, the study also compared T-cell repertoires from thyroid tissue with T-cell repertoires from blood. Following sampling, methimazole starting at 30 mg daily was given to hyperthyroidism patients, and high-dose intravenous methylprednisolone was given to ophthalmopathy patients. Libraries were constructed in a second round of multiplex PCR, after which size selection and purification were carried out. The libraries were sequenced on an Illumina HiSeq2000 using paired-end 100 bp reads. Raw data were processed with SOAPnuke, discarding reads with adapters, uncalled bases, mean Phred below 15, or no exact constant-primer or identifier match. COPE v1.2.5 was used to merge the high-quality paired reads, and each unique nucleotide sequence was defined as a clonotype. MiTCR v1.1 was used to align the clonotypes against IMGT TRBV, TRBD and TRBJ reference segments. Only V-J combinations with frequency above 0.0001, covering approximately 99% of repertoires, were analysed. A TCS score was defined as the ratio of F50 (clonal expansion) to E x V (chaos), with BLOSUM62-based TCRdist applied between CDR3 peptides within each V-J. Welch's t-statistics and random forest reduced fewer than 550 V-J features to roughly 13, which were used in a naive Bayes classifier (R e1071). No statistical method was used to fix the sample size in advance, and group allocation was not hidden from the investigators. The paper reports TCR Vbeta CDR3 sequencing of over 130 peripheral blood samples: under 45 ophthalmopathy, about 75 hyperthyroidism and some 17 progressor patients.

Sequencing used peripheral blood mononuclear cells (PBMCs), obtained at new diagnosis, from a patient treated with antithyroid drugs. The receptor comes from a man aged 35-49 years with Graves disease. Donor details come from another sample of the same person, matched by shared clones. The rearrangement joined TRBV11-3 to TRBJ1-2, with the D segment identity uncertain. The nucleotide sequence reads TGTGCCAGCAGCTCGGAAGCCTATGGCTACACCTTC. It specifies CASSSEAYGYTF.